A selection of T cell receptor beta chains follows, all from one sample in a study of molecular identifiers for immune sequencing clone quantification. A single record per CDR3 protein comes from TCRdb applying MiXCR to the PCR reads. The table has 75,000 to 100,000 distinct CDR3 sequences, roughly 20% seen once. Sequencing was done on a sample of naive CD8+ T cells from blood, with Jurkat cell RNA spiked in. The source is a human donor in good health. Some libraries in this study had Jurkat cell RNA spiked in. The CDR3 runs from the conserved cysteine through the conserved F or W. The D gene is left open where the match is weak. A row's size may be missing; if present it is once, few, many or a size class.

>TRBV20-1|TRBJ2-3|many|TRBD2
TGCAGTGCTAGGTCGCTAACCGAAGGGACTAGCGGGAGCCCGGGTGCGCAGTATTTT
CSARSLTEGTSGSPGAQYF
>TRBV20-1|TRBJ2-7|many|TRBD2
TGCAGTGCTAGCAAGACTAGCGGGGGCCCCTACGAGCAGTACTTC
CSASKTSGGPYEQYF
>TRBV24-1|TRBJ2-2|many|.
TGTGCCACCAGTGATCGTGGACAGTCGAACACCGGGGAGCTGTTTTTT
CATSDRGQSNTGELFF
>TRBV7-9|TRBJ1-1|many|TRBD1
TGTGCCAGCAGCTACGACAGGGGCGTCAACACTGAAGCTTTCTTT
CASSYDRGVNTEAFF
>TRBV25-1|TRBJ2-3|many|.
TGTGCCAGCACTGCAGGACAGACGGTCCCAGATACGCAGTATTTT
CASTAGQTVPDTQYF
>TRBV2|TRBJ2-3|.|.
TGTGCCAGCAGTGAATCCCCCGGAGATACGCAGTATTTT
CASSESPGDTQYF
>TRBV20-1|TRBJ2-7|many|.
TGCAGTGCTAGAGTCGGGTACGAGCAGTACTTC
CSARVGYEQYF
>TRBV19|TRBJ2-3|many|.
TGTGCCAGTAAAGGGTTTAGTACAGATACGCAGTATTTT
CASKGFSTDTQYF
>TRBV5-3|TRBJ2-3|.|TRBD2
TGTGCCAGCAGTCTTCCCGTGGGACTAGCGGGAGCAGGAGATACGCAGTATTTT
CASSLPVGLAGAGDTQYF
>TRBV2|TRBJ2-5|few|TRBD2
TGTGCCAGCACCCCCGCGGGGGGACAAGAGACCCAGTACTTC
CASTPAGGQETQYF
>TRBV7-2|TRBJ2-7|many|TRBD2
TGTGCCAGCAGCTTAGTTACCGGGGGGGGACTAGCCATTACCTACGAGCAGTACTTC
CASSLVTGGGLAITYEQYF
>TRBV7-9|TRBJ2-7|many|.
TGTGCCAGCAGCCCGTTGCCGGGACGGGTTTCCTACGAGCAGTACTTC
CASSPLPGRVSYEQYF
>TRBV27|TRBJ1-4|many|TRBD1
TGTGCCAGCAGTTCACTGGACAGGGGTGGTGAAAAACTGTTTTTT
CASSSLDRGGEKLFF
>TRBV7-9|TRBJ2-5|many|.
TGTGCCAGCAGCTTAGTCGGGACAAGCCAGTACTTC
CASSLVGTSQYF
>TRBV20-1|TRBJ2-7|many|TRBD1
TGCAGTGCTAGAGCCGGACAGGGTCCCTACGAGCAGTACTTC
CSARAGQGPYEQYF
>TRBV6-2/TRBV6-3|TRBJ2-5|many|.
TGTGCCAGCAGGAACCCCCAGGAGACCCAGTACTTC
CASRNPQETQYF
>TRBV29-1|TRBJ2-2|many|.
TGCAGCGTTGAAGGTCGGGGGCGGGCCGGGGAGCTGTTTTTT
CSVEGRGRAGELFF
>TRBV12-5|TRBJ2-1|many|.
TGTGCTAGTGGTTTTCCCCCCAATGAACTGATCTACAATGAGCAGTTCTTC
CASGFPPNELIYNEQFF
>TRBV6-2/TRBV6-3|TRBJ2-7|many|.
TGTGCCAGCAGTTACTCGATTAGTGAACAGCAGATCTACGAGCAGTACTTC
CASSYSISEQQIYEQYF
>TRBV27|TRBJ1-5|many|.
TGTGCCAGCAGCCAAACTACAGGGTCCGCCACGCAGCCCCAGCATTTT
CASSQTTGSATQPQHF
>TRBV29-1|TRBJ2-2|many|.
TGCAGCGCCCGGACGGGGAACACCGGGGAGCTGTTTTTT
CSARTGNTGELFF
>TRBV7-9|TRBJ1-2|many|TRBD1
TGTGCCAGCAGCTCCGGGACAGGGGGGGTCTATGGCTACACCTTC
CASSSGTGGVYGYTF
>TRBV7-9|TRBJ1-5|many|.
TGTGCCAGCAGCTTAAGTGACAACAATCAGCCCCAGCATTTT
CASSLSDNNQPQHF
>TRBV6-5|TRBJ1-6|many|.
TGTGCCAGCAGTTACTCGAATACAGGCGCGACATATAATTCACCCCTCCACTTT
CASSYSNTGATYNSPLHF
>TRBV19|TRBJ1-5|many|TRBD1
TGTGCCAGTAACACATGGGGACAGAGCAATCAGCCCCAGCATTTT
CASNTWGQSNQPQHF
>TRBV19|TRBJ2-1|few|TRBD2
TGTGCCAGTAGTGGTAGCGGGAGGGCCCTCAATGAGCAGTTCTTC
CASSGSGRALNEQFF
>TRBV29-1|TRBJ2-1|many|.
TGCAGCGTTGAAGGTGCGTTAGAAGGCGATGAGCAGTTCTTC
CSVEGALEGDEQFF
>TRBV7-9|TRBJ2-3|many|TRBD1
TGTGCCAGCAGCCCCTCCAGGGGGTCCCCAGAAGATACGCAGTATTTT
CASSPSRGSPEDTQYF
>TRBV5-6|TRBJ2-5|many|.
TGTGCCAGCAGTTGGAGGGATTTCTTACAGACCCAGTACTTC
CASSWRDFLQTQYF
>TRBV6-6|TRBJ1-6|many|.
TGTGCCAGCAGTTACGCAGGGAATTCACCCCTCCACTTT
CASSYAGNSPLHF
>TRBV20-1|TRBJ1-3|many|.
TGCAGTGCTAGAATAGACCGCTCTGGAAACACCATATATTTT
CSARIDRSGNTIYF